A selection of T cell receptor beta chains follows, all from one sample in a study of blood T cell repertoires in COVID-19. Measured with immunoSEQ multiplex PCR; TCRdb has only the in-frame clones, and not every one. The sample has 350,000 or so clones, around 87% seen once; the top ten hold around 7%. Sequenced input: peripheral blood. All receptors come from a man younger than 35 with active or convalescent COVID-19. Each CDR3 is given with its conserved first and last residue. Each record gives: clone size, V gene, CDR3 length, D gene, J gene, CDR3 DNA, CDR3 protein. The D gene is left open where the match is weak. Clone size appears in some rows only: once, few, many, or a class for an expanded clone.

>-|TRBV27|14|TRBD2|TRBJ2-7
TGTGCCAGCAAATCCGCGGGGGGAGGCCACGAGCAGTACTTC
CASKSAGGGHEQYF
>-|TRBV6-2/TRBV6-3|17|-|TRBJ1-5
TGTGCCAGCAGTTACGATTGGGGAGGCATCTATTATCAGCCCCAGCATTTT
CASSYDWGGIYYQPQHF
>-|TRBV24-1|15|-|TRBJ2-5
TGTGCCACCAGTGAGACAGACGGGCCCGGGGAGACCCAGTACTTC
CATSETDGPGETQYF
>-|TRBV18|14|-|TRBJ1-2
TGTGCCAGCTCACCTCCCGGGTCCTTCTATGGCTACACCTTC
CASSPPGSFYGYTF
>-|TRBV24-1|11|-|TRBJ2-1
TGTGCCACCCGGTTTTACAATGAGCAGTTCTTC
CATRFYNEQFF
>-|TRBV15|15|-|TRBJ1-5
TGTGCCACCAGCAGGAGACCTCACGCAGGGCAGCCCCAGCATTTT
CATSRRPHAGQPQHF
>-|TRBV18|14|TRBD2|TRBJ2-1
TGTGCCAGCAGAACGGCTAGCGGGGCTAATGAGCAGTTCTTC
CASRTASGANEQFF
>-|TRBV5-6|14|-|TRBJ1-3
TGTGCCAGCAGCTTGGGAGACTCTGGAAACACCATATATTTT
CASSLGDSGNTIYF
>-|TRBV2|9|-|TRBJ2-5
TGTGCCGGGCGTGAGACCCAGTACTTC
CAGRETQYF
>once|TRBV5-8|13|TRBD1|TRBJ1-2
TGTGCCAGCAGCTGGACAGGGGTATTCGGCTACACCTTC
CASSWTGVFGYTF
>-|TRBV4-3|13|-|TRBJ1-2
TGCGCCAGCAGTCGAGCGGTAGGGATTGGCTACACCTTC
CASSRAVGIGYTF
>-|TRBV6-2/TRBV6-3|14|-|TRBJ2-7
TGTGCCAGCAGTACTCGGACAGACTCCTACGAGCAGTACTTC
CASSTRTDSYEQYF
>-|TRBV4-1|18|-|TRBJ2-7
TGCGCCAGCAGCCAAGATAGTAGCGACACAGGGATGCGCTACGAGCAGTACTTC
CASSQDSSDTGMRYEQYF
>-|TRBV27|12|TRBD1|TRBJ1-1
TGTGCCAGCAGTTCCTGGGACAGAGAAGCTTTCTTT
CASSSWDREAFF
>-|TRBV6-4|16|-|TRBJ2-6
TGTGCCAGCAGTGACTCTACGCACTCTGGGGCCAACGTGCTGACTTTC
CASSDSTHSGANVLTF
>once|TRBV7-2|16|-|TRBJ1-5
TGTGCCAGCACCCCCGCCGGGGGGGTTAGCAATCAGCCCCAGCATTTT
CASTPAGGVSNQPQHF
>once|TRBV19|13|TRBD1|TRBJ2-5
TGTGCCAGTAGGACTGGACAGGGGGAGACCCAGTACTTC
CASRTGQGETQYF
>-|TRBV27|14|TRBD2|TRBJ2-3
TGTGCCAGCAGATGGACTAGTAATGCAGATACGCAGTATTTT
CASRWTSNADTQYF
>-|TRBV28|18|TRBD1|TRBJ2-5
TGTGCCAGCACCCCCTATGCGGCCCGACAGGGCACCCAAGAGACCCAGTACTTC
CASTPYAARQGTQETQYF
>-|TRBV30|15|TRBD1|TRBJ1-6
TGTGCCTGGAGTGTAAAGGGACAGGGGAGATCACCCCTCCACTTT
CAWSVKGQGRSPLHF
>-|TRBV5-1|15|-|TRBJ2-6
TGCGCCAGCAGGGACACGGTTTCTGGGGCCAACGTGCTGACTTTC
CASRDTVSGANVLTF
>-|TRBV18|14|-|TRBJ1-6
TGTGCCAGCTCACCTTATAAGGGGAATTCACCCCTCCACTTT
CASSPYKGNSPLHF
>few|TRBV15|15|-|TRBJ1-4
TGTGCCACCAGCAGAGGCGCTTTGCTTAACGAAAAACTGTTTTTT
CATSRGALLNEKLFF
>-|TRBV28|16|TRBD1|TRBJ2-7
TGTGCCAGCAATCAATATCGGGGACAGCGAAGGTACGAGCAGTACTTC
CASNQYRGQRRYEQYF
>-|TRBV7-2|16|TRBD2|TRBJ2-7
TGTGCCAGCAGCTCCGGGACTAGCGGGAAGTCCTACGAGCAGTACTTC
CASSSGTSGKSYEQYF
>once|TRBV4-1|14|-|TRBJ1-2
TGCGCCAGCAGCCAAGTCACAGGGCCTGCTGGCTACACCTTC
CASSQVTGPAGYTF
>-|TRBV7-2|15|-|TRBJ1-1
TGTGCCAGCAGCCTGCGGGGCACCTGGAACACTGAAGCTTTCTTT
CASSLRGTWNTEAFF
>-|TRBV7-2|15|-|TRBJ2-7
TGTGCCAGCAGCTTAGGTCAGGGAAGGGGTAACGAGCAGTACTTC
CASSLGQGRGNEQYF
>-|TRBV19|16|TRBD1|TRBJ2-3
TGTGCCAGTTCAAAACGACAGGGGGCTGGCACAGATACGCAGTATTTT
CASSKRQGAGTDTQYF
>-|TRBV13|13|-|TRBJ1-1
TGTGCCAGCAGAACCCTCGCGAGCACTGAAGCTTTCTTT
CASRTLASTEAFF
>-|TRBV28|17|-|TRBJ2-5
TGTGCCAGCAATTCTGGCGGGGCGGGGAGGTTCGGGGAGACCCAGTACTTC
CASNSGGAGRFGETQYF
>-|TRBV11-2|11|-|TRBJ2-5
TGTGCCAGCAGCGCGTCTCTCGCCCAGTACTTC
CASSASLAQYF